The T cell receptor beta chain described here comes from a study of T cell repertoires in cytomegalovirus infection. The V and J ends lost 1 base and 9 bases respectively, with 4 bases between them. Looked up from germline, CDR1 is SGHAT and CDR2 is FQNNGV. CDR3 length: 11 amino acids. Study results and caveats: The ex vivo response was dominated by HLA-C-restricted CMV-specific TCR beta clonotypes.

Notes on this clonotype: Its antigen is not identified.

MiXCR was run by TCRdb on the reads, yielding one entry per CDR3 protein. The sample records about 260,000 distinct CDR3 sequences, roughly 10% being singletons. The specimen was PBMCs. The TCR comes from a human donor in good health (CMV status not recorded). Some clones in this sample may be carry-over from other donors' samples. The V call is TRBV11-2, the J call TRBJ2-1; unclear D gene. The CDR3 here is CASSLGAEQFF. The CDR3 DNA sequence: TGTGCCAGCAGCTTAGGGGCTGAGCAGTTCTTC.